Presented here are 6 T cell receptor beta chains from one specimen sequenced in a study of T cells in tumors after PD-1 blockade (dated by TCRdb to about 2019). Library preparation employed the immunoSEQ multiplex PCR assay. The immuneACCESS repertoire file appears here via TCRdb, limited to in-frame rearrangements. These files lack a portion of the clones; in checked studies, under half of the deficit traces to unresolved V genes, and the cause of the others is not known. The sample table shows tens of thousands of clones, and around four fifths are seen once. The ten largest clones take up 26% of the sample. The sample's time point, from its label and the paper: before anti-PD-1 therapy. The input for sequencing was PBMCs, taken before anti-PD-1 treatment. These receptors originate from a human donor with basal cell carcinoma.

V gene TRBV3-1 (or the pseudogene TRBV3-2) combines with J gene TRBJ2-5; possibly TRBD1 for D (7 bases). In germline, CDR1 is LGHDT, CDR2 YNNKEL (reference sequence). This CDR3 spans 15 amino acids. The ends were cut back, 5 bases at V and 4 bases at J, with 17 bases in the middle. The CDR3 DNA sequence: TGTGCCAGCAGCTCGGGCGGGACAGTGACAGAGACCCAGTACTTC. Translating gives CASSSGGTVTETQYF.

This chain connects TRBV7-8 to TRBJ2-7; D is uncertain. This CDR3 is built from 11 residues. The V gene lost 5 bases and the J gene lost 3 bases, with 5 bases spanning the gap. The germline V gene encodes CDR1 SGHVS and CDR2 FQNEAQ. The CDR3 DNA reads as TGTGCCAGCAGCCTTCACTACGAGCAGTACTTC. Its translation is CASSLHYEQYF.

V and J are TRBV9 and TRBJ1-1; 7 nucleotides align to TRBD1. The CDR3 is 16 residues long. The V gene's germline CDR1 is SGDLS and CDR2 YYNGEE. V was pared by 3 bases and J by 0 bases, with 8 bases of the junction left unmatched. The CDR3 is CASSGPGGPMNTEAFF. The CDR3 bases are TGTGCCAGCAGCGGCCCAGGGGGGCCCATGAACACTGAAGCTTTCTTT.

The chain employs TRBV7-9 and TRBJ1-6, with D possibly matching TRBD1 (6 bases). The CDR3 extends over 14 amino acids. V lost 5 bases, J lost 7 bases, and 12 bases lay in between. CDR1 and CDR2 (germline): SEHNR, FQNEAQ (reference sequence). The CDR3 DNA sequence: TGTGCCAGCAGCCTAGGGACACCGAATTCACCCCTCCACTTT. The encoded protein is CASSLGTPNSPLHF.

This chain links TRBV9 with TRBJ1-4; D possibly corresponds to TRBD1 (5 bases). Germline V CDR1 and CDR2: SGDLS, YYNGEE. This CDR3 comprises 13 residues. Trimming removed 2 bases from V and 7 bases from J, with 9 bases in between. CDR3 residues: CASSVGEGEKLFF. In DNA, the CDR3 is TGTGCCAGCAGCGTGGGGGAGGGTGAAAAACTGTTTTTT.

The V gene is TRBV25-1, the J gene TRBJ1-6, with D hard to call. Trimming removed 3 bases at V and 7 bases at J, with 13 bases between. This CDR3 spans 15 amino acids. The germline V gene has CDR1 MGHDK and CDR2 SYGVNS. This CDR3 reads CASSDNLLGNSPLHF. For the CDR3, the DNA is TGTGCCAGCAGTGATAACCTACTGGGGAATTCACCCCTCCACTTT.